These 14 T cell receptor beta chains share one sample of origin, sequenced in a study of post-analysis software for immune sequencing data. The study, taken as a whole, reports: With TRBV5-6, TRBV5-1 and TRBV20-1 included, a handful of TRBV segments were more frequent in patients than in controls.

Which antigens these TCRs recognize remains unknown. Unique molecular identifiers tagged the TCR beta cDNA libraries. TCRdb ran MiXCR on the PCR reads and lists one entry per CDR3 protein. This repertoire shows 400,000 to 500,000 distinct CDR3 sequences, about 39% found once; its top ten account for 7.5% to 8.5%. Sequenced input: blood. Receptors originate from a girl aged 2-9 years with multiple sclerosis.

The J gene is TRBJ1-2, the V gene TRBV12-5; tentative D call: TRBD1 (6 bases). Germline CDR1 LGHNT, CDR2 FRNRAP. The CDR3 runs to 15 residues. Trimming shortened V by 2 bases and J by 4 bases, and 14 bases separated the two germline ends. The CDR3 spells CASGLTVVTGYGYTF. The DNA for the CDR3 is TGTGCTAGTGGTTTGACAGTTGTGACAGGCTATGGCTACACCTTC.

This rearrangement joins TRBV20-1 to TRBJ1-1; the D is unclear. The germline gives CDR1 DFQATT, CDR2 SNEGSKA (reference sequence). The CDR3 runs 12 residues. Trimming left V 5 bases short and J 1 base short, with 8 bases between. This chain's CDR3 is CSAGEPNTEAFF. CDR3 bases: TGCAGTGCTGGGGAGCCGAACACTGAAGCTTTCTTT.

The V call is TRBV9, the J call TRBJ1-2; D might be TRBD1 (5 bases). The CDR3 length is 14 residues. Germline CDR1 is SGDLS and CDR2 is YYNGEE. V lost 0 bases and J lost 3, with 9 bases in between. For the CDR3, the DNA is TGTGCCAGCAGCGTAGTGTCGGGGGACTATGGCTACACCTTC. This gives the protein CASSVVSGDYGYTF.

The J gene is TRBJ2-7, the V gene TRBV2; tentatively, D is TRBD1 (5 bases). CDR1 SNHLY and CDR2 FYNNEI come from the germline V gene. There are 12 residues in the CDR3. Trimming left V 6 bases short and J 6 bases short, with 12 bases between. CDR3 region: CASRPDSFEQYF. The CDR3 region has the DNA TGTGCCAGCAGGCCTGACAGTTTCGAGCAGTACTTC. The full variable domain, completed using reference TRBV2 and TRBJ2-7, is EPEVTQTPSHQVTQMGQEVILRCVPISNHLYFYWYRQILGQKVEFLVSFYNNEISEKSEIFDDQFSVERPDGSNFTLKIRSTKLEDSAMYFCASRPDSFEQYFGPGTRLTVT.

The rearrangement joins TRBV20-1 to TRBJ2-3; D might be TRBD2 (6 bases). Germline CDR1 is DFQATT and CDR2 is SNEGSKA (reference sequence). V lost 7 bases and J 6 bases, leaving 17 bases between the germline ends. The CDR3 has 13 residues. The CDR3, as DNA: TGCAGTGTCAAGGGACTGCCGTGGGATACGCAGTATTTT. Residues: CSVKGLPWDTQYF.

This clonotype was observed a handful of times. The rearrangement joins TRBV29-1 to TRBJ2-7, with a possible D match to TRBD1 (5 bases). V shed 7 bases and J shed 2 bases, with 18 bases lying between them. The CDR3 is made up of 14 amino acids. Looked up from germline, CDR1 is SQVTM and CDR2 is ANQGSEA. The chain's CDR3 is CSGTDRTRPYEQYF. CDR3 sequence (DNA): TGCAGCGGAACCGACAGAACCCGGCCCTACGAGCAGTACTTC.

The gene calls are TRBV20-1 and TRBJ2-1; weak D call: TRBD1 (6 bases). Germline loops: CDR1 DFQATT, CDR2 SNEGSKA (reference sequence). Trimming removed 3 bases from V and 10 bases from J, with 7 bases in between. The CDR3 totals 10 residues. CDR3 coding DNA: TGCAGTGCTAGGGGACACGAGCAGTTCTTC. The encoded protein is CSARGHEQFF.

The count of this clonotype is one. CDR3 nucleotide sequence: TGTGCCAGCAGTGCATTGGGACAAGGGGCCTCCGACTACACCTTC. Translated: CASSALGQGASDYTF. The J gene is TRBJ1-2, the V gene TRBV2; maybe TRBD1 (6 bases). V lost 4 bases to trimming and J lost 10 bases, with 22 bases between them. From germline, CDR1 is SNHLY and CDR2 FYNNEI. The CDR3 covers 15 residues.

This clonotype was seen only a few times. The genes are TRBV10-2 and TRBJ2-5; either TRBD1 or TRBD2 may fit D (5 bases each). This CDR3 has 15 residues. CDR1 and CDR2 from the germline V gene are WSHSY and SAAADI. Trimming took 6 bases from V and 2 from J, leaving 16 bases between them. CDR3 region: CASRDHRDGQETQYF. In nucleotides, the CDR3 is TGCGCCAGCAGAGACCACCGGGACGGTCAAGAGACCCAGTACTTC.

This clonotype was detected only a few times. The chain joins TRBV3-1 to TRBJ2-1, with D perhaps assigned TRBD1 or TRBD2 (5 bases each). CDR1 and CDR2 from the germline V gene are LGHDT and YNNKEL (reference sequence). Trimming took 3 bases from V and 5 from J, leaving 11 bases between them. The CDR3 sequence is 14 residues long. CDR3 amino acids: CASSQAGTNNEQFF. The CDR3 nucleotides read TGTGCCAGCAGCCAGGCCGGGACGAACAATGAGCAGTTCTTC.

This clonotype was recorded a few times. The chain has TRBV28 and TRBJ2-7, with D tentatively TRBD1 (6 bases). This CDR3 is 14 amino acids long. Germline V gives CDR1 MDHEN, CDR2 SYDVKM. Trimming took off 2 bases at V and 2 bases at J, with 10 bases between the two ends. The CDR3, as DNA: TGTGCCAGCAGTTTACCCGGACAGACCTACGAGCAGTACTTC. This sequence encodes CASSLPGQTYEQYF. The full variable domain, with the rest looked up from reference TRBV28 and TRBJ2-7, is DVKVTQSSRYLVKRTGEKVFLECVQDMDHENMFWYRQDPGLGLRLIYFSYDVKMKEKGDIPEGYSVSREKKERFSLILESASTNQTSMYLCASSLPGQTYEQYFGPGTRLTVT.

This clonotype has just a few counts. V gene TRBV7-6 combines with J gene TRBJ2-7; 9 bases are a match to TRBD1. V lost 2 bases, J lost 4 bases, and 3 bases stayed unmatched. The germline gives CDR1 SGHVS, CDR2 FNYEAQ. The CDR3 spans 14 residues. The CDR3 DNA reads TGTGCCAGCAGCTTAAGACAGGGGGAATACGAGCAGTACTTC. It translates to CASSLRQGEYEQYF.

CDR3 sequence: CASSLDDRGTGEQYF. CDR3 nucleotides: TGCGCCAGCAGCTTGGATGACAGGGGAACGGGAGAGCAGTACTTC. The chain combines TRBV5-1 with TRBJ2-4, with TRBD1 matching over 8 bases. Germline V gives CDR1 SGHRS, CDR2 YFSETQ. After removal of 0 bases from V and 13 bases from J, the junction contained 12 bases not matched to a gene. The CDR3 is made up of 15 amino acids.

J is TRBJ2-1 and V is TRBV5-1; 8 bases line up with TRBD2. This CDR3 region has 16 residues. Trimming cost V 4 bases and J 9 bases; bases outside gene matches: 15. The germline V gene encodes CDR1 SGHRS and CDR2 YFSETQ. The CDR3 spells CASSDRGERGSAEQFF. The CDR3 nucleotides read TGCGCCAGCAGCGACCGGGGGGAGCGGGGGTCGGCTGAGCAGTTCTTC.